The 12 T cell receptor beta chains in this list originate from one sample, sequenced in a study of blood T cell repertoires in COVID-19. TCRdb's table, derived via immunoSEQ multiplex PCR, lists solely in-frame clones and lacks some. The sample yields roughly 200,000 clones, around 87% seen once. The sequenced sample consisted of peripheral blood. Receptor source: a man between 60 and 75 years old with acute or convalescent COVID-19.

The chain carries TRBV7-8 and TRBJ1-1; 8 positions match TRBD1. The CDR3 has 17 residues. Germline values: CDR1 SGHVS, CDR2 FQNEAQ. The junction had 12 bases not matched to a gene; V was cut back by 2 bases and J by 4 bases. CDR3 bases: TGTGCCAGCAGCTTAAAACCCGACAGGGGACGGGGCACTGAAGCTTTCTTT. Its translation is CASSLKPDRGRGTEAFF. Full variable domain (missing parts from reference TRBV7-8 and TRBJ1-1): GAGVSQSPRYKVAKRGQDVALRCDPISGHVSLFWYQQALGQGPEFLTYFQNEAQLDKSGLPSDRFFAERPEGSVSTLKIQRTQQEDSAVYLCASSLKPDRGRGTEAFFGQGTRLTVV.

The rearrangement joins TRBV7-2 to TRBJ1-1; perhaps TRBD1 as D (5 bases). This CDR3 spans 14 amino acids. CDR1 is SGHTA, CDR2 FQGNSA, per germline. The V end was cut by 4 bases, the J end by 1 base, with 10 bases between. The CDR3 sequence is CASSSRAANTEAFF. CDR3 nucleotide sequence: TGTGCCAGCAGCTCCAGGGCGGCGAACACTGAAGCTTTCTTT.

The V and J genes are TRBV4-3 and TRBJ1-4, with 7 bases identical to TRBD1. This CDR3 has 17 residues. Germline trimming cut 1 base from V and 0 bases from J; bases unmatched to any gene: 5. Germline CDR1 and CDR2: LGHNA and YSLEER. This chain's CDR3 is CASSQGGQLATNEKLFF. DNA of the CDR3: TGCGCCAGCAGCCAAGGGGGACAGTTGGCAACTAATGAAAAACTGTTTTTT.

The chain employs TRBV7-3 and TRBJ2-1, with D possibly being TRBD2 (6 bases). Germline CDR1 and CDR2: SGHTA and FQGTGA. CDR3 length: 13 residues. V was pared by 2 bases and J by 12 bases, with 14 bases between. This chain's CDR3 is CASSLGGMVGQFF. CDR3 sequence (DNA): TGTGCCAGCAGCTTAGGCGGGATGGTTGGGCAGTTCTTC.

The DNA for the CDR3 is TGCGCCAGCAGCCCCGGACAGGGGGGTGGCTACACCTTC. Translation: CASSPGQGGGYTF. The chain uses TRBV5-1 and TRBJ1-2, with 10 bases identical to TRBD1. There are 13 residues in the CDR3. Germline V gene data show CDR1 as SGHRS and CDR2 as YFSETQ. The V gene end was trimmed by 4 bases and the J gene end by 7 bases; junction bases not matched to a gene: 4.

V and J are TRBV7-2 and TRBJ1-5; D is perhaps TRBD1 (5 bases). The CDR3 is 14 amino acids. The germline gives CDR1 SGHTA, CDR2 FQGNSA. V was trimmed by 5 bases and J by 0 bases, leaving 8 bases between them. The CDR3 coding sequence is TGTGCCAGCAGCCAAACAGGTAGCAATCAGCCCCAGCATTTT. It specifies CASSQTGSNQPQHF.

The chain recombines TRBV7-9 with TRBJ1-2, with D hard to call. The length of the CDR3 is 12 residues. Looked up from germline, CDR1 is SEHNR and CDR2 is FQNEAQ (reference sequence). Trimming removed 5 bases at V and 6 bases at J, with 10 bases between. CDR3 loop: CASSPQLDGYTF. CDR3 in DNA: TGTGCCAGCAGCCCCCAACTTGATGGCTACACCTTC.

The V gene is TRBV2, the J gene TRBJ1-5; TRBD1 aligns across 8 bases. This CDR3 has 14 residues. Germline V CDR1 and CDR2: SNHLY, FYNNEI. V trimming: 1 base; J trimming: 7 bases; junction bases outside the gene matches: 3. The CDR3 DNA sequence: TGTGCCAGCAGTGAAGAGGACAGGGTGCAGCCCCAGCATTTT. It yields the protein CASSEEDRVQPQHF. Full variable domain (rest looked up from reference TRBV2 and TRBJ1-5): EPEVTQTPSHQVTQMGQEVILRCVPISNHLYFYWYRQILGQKVEFLVSFYNNEISEKSEIFDDQFSVERPDGSNFTLKIRSTKLEDSAMYFCASSEEDRVQPQHFGDGTRLSIL.

This clone was recorded a few times. The J gene is TRBJ2-7, the V gene TRBV2, with a tentative D call TRBD2 (6 bases). In germline, CDR1 is SNHLY, CDR2 FYNNEI. Trimming took off 3 bases at V and 0 bases at J, with 12 bases between the two ends. The CDR3 has 15 residues. The CDR3 DNA reads as TGTGCCAGCAGTGATCTGGGGGGTAGCTCCTACGAGCAGTACTTC. Translated, it gives CASSDLGGSSYEQYF.

The DNA of the CDR3 is TGTGCCAGCAGCCAAGCTACCTTGAGCGTAGGCTACACCTTC. Translated: CASSQATLSVGYTF. The rearrangement joins TRBV3-1 (or the pseudogene TRBV3-2) to TRBJ1-2; unclear D gene. V lost 1 base and J lost 8, with 14 bases in between. This CDR3 is 14 amino acids long. Looked up from germline, CDR1 is LGHDT and CDR2 is YNNKEL (reference sequence).

The rearrangement uses TRBV30 and TRBJ2-1; 10 nucleotides line up with TRBD2. Looked up from germline, CDR1 is GTSNPN and CDR2 is SVGIG (reference sequence). The CDR3 extends over 14 amino acids. Unmatched junction bases numbered 7, after V lost 4 bases and J lost 7 bases. The CDR3 DNA is TGTGCCTGGATCTTAGCGGGGGGTCCGAATGAGCAGTTCTTC. It specifies CAWILAGGPNEQFF.

V usage is TRBV5-4 and J usage is TRBJ2-3; TRBD1 agrees at 8 bases. The CDR3 runs 17 residues. The germline V gene has CDR1 SGHNT and CDR2 YYREEE (reference sequence). V shed 4 bases, J shed 2 bases, and the junction held 12 bases outside the gene matches. CDR3: CASSPTGGQGSTDTQYF. The CDR3 nucleotides are TGTGCCAGCAGCCCCACCGGCGGACAGGGCTCCACAGATACGCAGTATTTT.